The clone carrying this T cell receptor (beta chain) has a handful of counts. No antigen is known for it. TCRdb's table, derived via immunoSEQ multiplex PCR, lists solely in-frame clones and lacks some. The table has just over 7,500 clones, around 82% seen once; the top ten hold 2.5%. CDR1 is MDHEN, CDR2 SYDVKM, per germline. This CDR3 has 12 amino acids. These data belong to a study of immune evolution from preneoplasia to lung adenocarcinoma. Regarding the study as a whole: Clonality was highest in normal lung, lower in later-stage lesions apparently. KRAS-mutant nodules had the highest T cell clonality.

The chain combines TRBV28 with TRBJ1-4; no reliable D call. The clonotype originates from a person older than 75 with lung adenocarcinoma. The sample taken for sequencing was FFPE minimally invasive lung adenocarcinoma tissue. The CDR3 sequence: CASGRLNEKLFF. DNA for the CDR3: TGTGCGTCGGGCAGGCTAAATGAAAAACTGTTTTTT. Full variable domain (remainder filled in from reference TRBV28 and TRBJ1-4): DVKVTQSSRYLVKRTGEKVFLECVQDMDHENMFWYRQDPGLGLRLIYFSYDVKMKEKGDIPEGYSVSREKKERFSLILESASTNQTSMYLCASGRLNEKLFFGSGTQLSVL.